This T cell receptor (beta chain) comes out of a study of blood T cell repertoires in COVID-19. With 7 bases removed from V and 3 bases from J, the gap between germline ends came to 20 bases. Germline V gene data show CDR1 as SNHLY and CDR2 as FYNNEI. The CDR3 spans 16 residues. Profiling relied on immunoSEQ multiplex PCR, and the TCRdb table lists in-frame clones only, not all of them. The sample records 30,000 to 40,000 clones, roughly 90% being singletons. This TCR derives from a man in his 70s with active COVID-19. Input material: peripheral blood. This sequence joins TRBV2 and TRBJ2-3; weak D call: TRBD2 (6 bases). CDR3 bases: TGTGCCAGCATCAGCTTTCGAGCGGGCTCTACAGATACGCAGTATTTT. Its protein is CASISFRAGSTDTQYF. The variable domain in full, completed from reference TRBV2 and TRBJ2-3, reads EPEVTQTPSHQVTQMGQEVILRCVPISNHLYFYWYRQILGQKVEFLVSFYNNEISEKSEIFDDQFSVERPDGSNFTLKIRSTKLEDSAMYFCASISFRAGSTDTQYFGPGTRLTVL.